This TCR beta chain originates from a study of cytomegalovirus exposure and HLA in healthy donors. Study as a whole: The early release's HLA-typed donors yielded 70 million to 85 million unique TCRs.

The CDR3 sequence is 17 residues long. Germline V lookup: CDR1 LNHDA, CDR2 SQIVND (reference sequence). With 4 bases clipped from V and 6 bases from J, the junction kept 14 bases outside the gene matches. The study, taken as a whole, reports: Researchers reported from a later analysis that most CMV-associated TCR beta chains appeared HLA-restricted.

This clone came up a few times. Its antigen is not known. This PCR relied on a set of 60 Vbeta primers and 13 Jbeta primers. Clones were read by immunoSEQ multiplex PCR, and TCRdb kept only the in-frame ones, dropping some. Among approximately 120,000 clones, roughly 79% were seen once, and the ten largest hold over 2%. This clonotype was obtained from a woman aged 25 to 39 in good health and CMV-seronegative. The chain recombines TRBV19 with TRBJ2-1; 8 bases are shared with TRBD1. The sample taken for sequencing was PBMCs. As DNA, the CDR3 is TGTGCCAGTAGTAGGGGGACTGCGCAGGGGGCGCGCAATGAGCAGTTCTTC. Its translation: CASSRGTAQGARNEQFF. Full variable domain (rest looked up from reference TRBV19 and TRBJ2-1): DGGITQSPKYLFRKEGQNVTLSCEQNLNHDAMYWYRQDPGQGLRLIYYSQIVNDFQKGDIAEGYSVSREKKESFPLTVTSAQKNPTAFYLCASSRGTAQGARNEQFFGPGTRLTVL.